Below, 27 T cell receptor beta chains from the same sample are listed, as sequenced in a study of T cells in Graves' hyperthyroidism and ophthalmopathy. Researchers took RNA transcripts and amplified the TCR beta CDR3 regions from them. Researchers ran a first-round RT-PCR on the TCR CDR3 using the HTBI primer set. From the multiplex PCR reads, TCRdb called clonotypes with MiXCR, one entry per CDR3 protein. The table shows about 500,000 distinct CDR3 sequences, with 16% occurring only once. The specimen was blood. The receptors come from a woman aged 25 to 39 with Graves' ophthalmopathy.

The chain uses TRBV7-2 and TRBJ1-3; tentative D call: TRBD1 (6 bases). Germline CDR1 reads SGHTA; CDR2 reads FQGNSA. This CDR3 region has 15 residues. Trimming removed 1 base from V and 3 bases from J, with 10 bases in between. The CDR3: CASSLDPGDGNTIYF. CDR3 DNA: TGTGCCAGCAGCTTAGACCCAGGGGATGGAAACACCATATATTTT.

This clonotype occurred a few times. The chain joins TRBV30 to TRBJ2-1; 11 bases match TRBD2. Germline lookup yields CDR1 GTSNPN and CDR2 SVGIG (reference sequence). The CDR3 is 14 residues long. After removal of 3 bases from V and 12 bases from J, the junction contained 10 bases not matched to a gene. This CDR3 is CAWRLAGARGWQFF. The CDR3 nucleotides are TGTGCCTGGAGACTAGCGGGGGCCCGCGGGTGGCAGTTCTTC.

The V and J genes are TRBV7-2 and TRBJ2-5; 9 bases agree with TRBD2. Germline V gene lookup returns CDR1 SGHTA and CDR2 FQGNSA. Trimming cost V 1 base and J 14 bases; bases outside gene matches: 8. CDR3 length: 13 residues. The DNA for the CDR3 is TGTGCCAGCAGCTTAGGCGGCGGGAGGGTTAGTTACTTC. Its protein product is CASSLGGGRVSYF.

In its sample, this clonotype was seen many times. The chain couples TRBV11-1 to TRBJ2-7; TRBD2 agrees at 10 bases. Trimming took 5 bases from V and 6 from J; bases not matched to a gene: 10. Germline assignment: CDR1 SGHAT and CDR2 FQDESV (reference sequence). This CDR3 contains 15 residues. The DNA of the CDR3 is TGTGCCAGCAGCCCCTTCCTAGCGGGAGCCCGCGAGCAGTACTTC. Residues: CASSPFLAGAREQYF.

This clonotype appeared many times. The chain links TRBV20-1 to TRBJ2-3, with D unresolved. V lost 3 bases, J lost 5 bases, and 12 bases lay in between. The CDR3 contains 13 residues. CDR1 DFQATT and CDR2 SNEGSKA come from the germline V gene (reference sequence). CDR3 DNA: TGCAGTGCTAGGAGAACAACTCTAGATACGCAGTATTTT. The encoded protein is CSARRTTLDTQYF.

This clonotype was seen many times. J is TRBJ2-2 and V is TRBV9, with D tentatively TRBD2 (6 bases). Germline loops: CDR1 SGDLS, CDR2 YYNGEE. V was pared by 1 base and J by 0 bases, with 10 bases between. The length of the CDR3 is 16 residues. CDR3 in DNA: TGTGCCAGCAGCGTAAATCGACTAGCGAACACCGGGGAGCTGTTTTTT. Protein sequence: CASSVNRLANTGELFF. The whole variable domain, remainder taken from reference TRBV9 and TRBJ2-2, is DSGVTQTPKHLITATGQRVTLRCSPRSGDLSVYWYQQSLDQGLQFLIQYYNGEERAKGNILERFSAQQFPDLHSELNLSSLELGDSALYFCASSVNRLANTGELFFGEGSRLTVL.

This clonotype was recorded many times. The chain employs TRBV20-1 and TRBJ2-7; 8 bases align to TRBD2. Germline assignment: CDR1 DFQATT and CDR2 SNEGSKA (reference sequence). This CDR3 spans 11 amino acids. The CDR3 is CRAGGGPEQYF. The CDR3 DNA reads as TGCAGGGCCGGGGGGGGCCCGGAGCAGTACTTC.

On this clonotype itself: Since the CDR3 does not end with the conserved phenylalanine or tryptophan, this likely comes from a read error. This chain links TRBV15 with TRBJ1-1, with D unclear. The CDR3 loop spans 14 amino acids. Germline lookup yields CDR1 LNHNV and CDR2 YYDKDF (reference sequence). V lost 3 bases to trimming and J lost 3 bases, with 11 bases between them. Here the CDR3 reads CATSRGNRDTEAFS. Here the CDR3 DNA reads TGTGCCACCAGCAGGGGAAACCGGGACACTGAAGCTTTCTCT.

This clonotype was seen many times. The chain uses TRBV7-2 and TRBJ1-2, with 9 bases lining up with TRBD1. Looked up from germline, CDR1 is SGHTA and CDR2 is FQGNSA. V dropped 5 bases and J dropped 7; count of bases not matched to a gene: 8. The CDR3 sequence is 14 residues long. CDR3 sequence (DNA): TGTGCCAGCAGCGCCGGGACAGGGTTTGGTGGCTACACCTTC. It is translated as CASSAGTGFGGYTF. Using reference TRBV7-2 and TRBJ1-2 for the parts outside the CDR3, the full variable domain is GAGVSQSPSNKVTEKGKDVELRCDPISGHTALYWYRQSLGQGLEFLIYFQGNSAPDKSGLPSDRFSAERTGGSVSTLTIQRTQQEDSAVYLCASSAGTGFGGYTFGSGTRLTVV.

The table lists this clonotype with a few counts. The chain uses TRBV30 and TRBJ1-3; tentatively, D is TRBD1 (5 bases). The CDR3 sequence is 15 residues long. Trimming pared 7 bases from V and 8 bases from J, leaving 24 bases between. CDR1 GTSNPN and CDR2 SVGIG come from the germline V gene (reference sequence). The CDR3 loop is CAFTPALSWGDTIYF. The CDR3 bases are TGTGCCTTCACCCCGGCCCTCTCTTGGGGGGACACCATATATTTT.

This clonotype was seen just once. The rearrangement uses TRBV5-1 and TRBJ1-1; no definite D call. CDR3 length: 12 residues. Germline V gene sequence: CDR1 SGHRS, CDR2 YFSETQ. Deletions cut 0 bases from V and 7 bases from J, with 7 bases between. CDR3 sequence (DNA): TGCGCCAGCAGCTTGGGAAGTAATGAAGCTTTCTTT. Its protein product is CASSLGSNEAFF.

This clonotype was seen many times. The chain has TRBV13 and TRBJ2-1, with 11 bases that match TRBD2. CDR1 is PRHDT and CDR2 is FYEKMQ in the germline V gene (reference sequence). Losses at the gene ends were 3 bases for V and 4 bases for J; bases not matched to a gene: 5. The CDR3 extends over 16 amino acids. The CDR3 DNA sequence: TGTGCCAGCAGCTTCCTAGCGGGGGGAGTTTACAATGAGCAGTTCTTC. This gives the protein CASSFLAGGVYNEQFF.

The rearrangement links TRBV14 to TRBJ2-1; the match to TRBD1 covers 10 bases. Per germline, CDR1 SGHDN and CDR2 FVKESK. Trimming took 4 bases from V and 5 from J; bases not matched to a gene: 8. The CDR3 loop spans 16 amino acids. For the CDR3, the DNA is TGTGCCAGCAGCCCTCCCTGGGACAGGGGAAACAATGAGCAGTTCTTC. Its protein product is CASSPPWDRGNNEQFF.

This clonotype was detected many times. This rearrangement joins TRBV6-1 to TRBJ2-1; 12 nucleotides align to TRBD2. Trimming took 10 bases from V and 7 from J; bases not matched to a gene: 11. The CDR3 extends over 15 amino acids. Germline values: CDR1 MNHNS, CDR2 SASEGT. The DNA of the CDR3 is TGTGCCACGTCCGCGACTAGCGGGAGTTGGAATGAGCAGTTCTTC. It specifies CATSATSGSWNEQFF.

This clonotype was recorded many times. For the CDR3, the DNA is TGTGCCAGCAGCCCGGGACTAGCGGAGAACAATGAGCAGTTCTTC. Amino acids: CASSPGLAENNEQFF. The V and J genes are TRBV12-3 or TRBV12-4 and TRBJ2-1, with 11 positions matching TRBD2. J was trimmed by 5 bases and V by 6 bases; bases with no gene match: 6. The CDR3 extends over 15 amino acids.

In its sample, this clonotype was seen a few times. This chain connects TRBV28 to TRBJ1-1; D not resolved. The CDR3 consists of 15 residues. The germline V gene encodes CDR1 MDHEN and CDR2 SYDVKM. V was cut by 2 bases and J by 0 bases, with 10 bases left in between. The CDR3 region is CASSLVGTMNTEAFF. CDR3 DNA: TGTGCCAGCAGTTTAGTGGGCACCATGAACACTGAAGCTTTCTTT.

In its sample, this clonotype was seen many times. This chain connects TRBV7-9 to TRBJ2-7; D tentatively reads TRBD1 or TRBD2 (6 bases each). Germline V gene lookup returns CDR1 SEHNR and CDR2 FQNEAQ (reference sequence). The CDR3 is 15 residues long. With 5 bases removed from V and 2 bases from J, the gap between germline ends came to 16 bases. CDR3 amino acids: CASSPLGGSAYEQYF. The CDR3, as DNA: TGTGCCAGCAGCCCCCTAGGGGGGAGTGCCTACGAGCAGTACTTC.

This clonotype was counted ten times or more. This chain joins TRBV18 and TRBJ2-1, with 8 bases matching TRBD2. The CDR3 totals 14 residues. The V gene end was trimmed by 4 bases and the J gene end by 8 bases; junction bases not matched to a gene: 7. CDR1 and CDR2 (germline): KGHSH, LQKENI. The CDR3 region is CASSRREGRDEQFF. Written as DNA, the CDR3 is TGTGCCAGCTCACGTCGGGAGGGCCGGGATGAGCAGTTCTTC.

This clonotype appeared a few times. V and J are TRBV5-6 and TRBJ2-1, with TRBD2 matching 10 bases. From germline, CDR1 is SGHDT and CDR2 YYEEEE. V dropped 3 bases and J dropped 3; count of bases not matched to a gene: 12. This CDR3 contains 18 residues. This CDR3 reads CASSSTDLRTSGYNEQFF. DNA of the CDR3: TGTGCCAGCAGCTCAACGGACTTGAGGACTAGCGGCTACAATGAGCAGTTCTTC.

Note on this clonotype: Here the CDR3 omits its conserved ending phenylalanine or tryptophan, so a read error is the likely source. V usage is TRBV20-1 and J usage is TRBJ2-1, with TRBD2 matching over 9 bases. With V trimmed by 2 bases and J by 1 base, 12 bases remained unmatched. Per germline, CDR1 DFQATT and CDR2 SNEGSKA (reference sequence). The CDR3 covers 18 residues. CDR3 in amino acids: CSARLPSGARGSYNEQFL. CDR3 coding DNA: TGCAGTGCTAGACTTCCTAGCGGGGCTAGAGGGTCCTACAATGAGCAGTTCCTC.

The chain combines TRBV7-9 with TRBJ2-2; 7 nucleotides agree with TRBD2. Germline V gene sequence: CDR1 SEHNR, CDR2 FQNEAQ (reference sequence). This CDR3 contains 14 residues. After removal of 6 bases from V and 4 bases from J, the junction contained 5 bases not matched to a gene. DNA of the CDR3: TGTGCCAGCAGTTCCATAGCGGGCACCGGGGAGCTGTTTTTT. It translates to CASSSIAGTGELFF.

This chain joins TRBV5-4 and TRBJ1-4; D call uncertain. This CDR3 has 15 residues. Per the germline V gene, CDR1 is SGHNT and CDR2 is YYREEE (reference sequence). The V end lost 4 bases, the J end lost 0 bases, and 10 bases lay between the germline ends. CDR3 residues: CASSIATSTNEKLFF. Here the CDR3 DNA reads TGTGCCAGCAGCATTGCGACTTCAACTAATGAAAAACTGTTTTTT.

This clonotype was seen a handful of times. The CDR3 spells CSVLPVTDARGYTF. The CDR3, as DNA: TGCAGCGTTCTCCCGGTGACGGATGCGCGAGGCTACACCTTC. The chain is built from TRBV29-1 and TRBJ1-2, with D hard to call. The CDR3 length is 14 residues. CDR1 and CDR2 from the germline V gene are SQVTM and ANQGSEA. Trimming took 5 bases from V and 8 from J, leaving 21 bases between them.

Many counts were recorded for this clonotype. V gene TRBV20-1 combines with J gene TRBJ1-2; D possibly corresponds to TRBD1 (5 bases). Germline V gene sequence: CDR1 DFQATT, CDR2 SNEGSKA (reference sequence). Trimming left V 0 bases short and J 8 bases short, with 16 bases between. CDR3 length equals 14 residues. The CDR3 bases are TGCAGTGCTAGAGATGGGAGGGGCATTGGGGGCTACACCTTC. Translation gives CSARDGRGIGGYTF.

V and J are TRBV7-2 and TRBJ2-1; D call uncertain. Germline loops: CDR1 SGHTA, CDR2 FQGNSA. The CDR3 totals 13 residues. The V gene lost 4 bases and the J gene lost 3 bases, with 7 bases spanning the gap. This CDR3 is CASSSSNYNEQFF. The CDR3 coding sequence is TGTGCCAGCAGCTCCTCTAACTACAATGAGCAGTTCTTC. Filled out from reference TRBV7-2 and TRBJ2-1, the complete variable domain reads GAGVSQSPSNKVTEKGKDVELRCDPISGHTALYWYRQSLGQGLEFLIYFQGNSAPDKSGLPSDRFSAERTGGSVSTLTIQRTQQEDSAVYLCASSSSNYNEQFFGPGTRLTVL.

V usage is TRBV4-1 and J usage is TRBJ2-7; TRBD2 agrees at 9 bases. The germline CDR1 and CDR2 sequences are MGHRA and YSYEKL. This CDR3 spans 15 amino acids. V lost 3 bases and J lost 0; bases outside the gene matches: 3. As DNA, the CDR3 is TGCGCCAGCAGCCACTTGACTAGCGGCTCCTACGAGCAGTACTTC. As protein: CASSHLTSGSYEQYF.

This clonotype was picked up many times. The chain couples TRBV11-3 to TRBJ2-1; D perhaps matches TRBD1 (6 bases). Germline CDR1 and CDR2: SGHNT and YENEEA. The CDR3 length is 13 residues. V lost 4 bases and J 7 bases, leaving 11 bases between the germline ends. The CDR3 DNA reads as TGTGCCAGCAGCTCCGGACAGCGGAATGAGCAGTTCTTC. Its protein is CASSSGQRNEQFF.